One and the same sample provided the 2 T cell receptor beta chains below, sequenced in a study of blood T cells in healthy people across ages. Together with a sample-barcoded 5' primer, a J-beta primer mix was included in a second PCR lasting about 7 to 11 cycles. TCRdb itself ran the 5' RACE reads through MiXCR, one entry per CDR3 protein. The sample yields about a million distinct CDR3 sequences, just over 50% seen once. Sequenced sample: blood. Source of these receptors: a woman aged 55-75 years in good health.

This clonotype appeared a few times. The rearrangement joins TRBV6-5 to TRBJ2-1; 9 nucleotides line up with TRBD1. The trim removed 0 bases at V and 9 bases at J, leaving 6 bases unmatched. The CDR3 contains 15 residues. From germline, CDR1 is MNHEY and CDR2 SVGAGI. The chain's CDR3 is CASSYSNRGQGEQFF. CDR3 coding DNA: TGTGCCAGCAGTTACTCAAACAGGGGGCAAGGTGAGCAGTTCTTC.

This sequence joins TRBV10-3 and TRBJ2-5, with 7 bases aligning to TRBD1. The germline CDR1 and CDR2 sequences are ENHRY and SYGVKD. The ends lost 3 bases at V and 3 bases at J; junction bases unmatched: 10. The CDR3 consists of 16 residues. As DNA, the CDR3 is TGTGCCATCAGTGAACCGACAGGGTGGGGCAAAGAGACCCAGTACTTC. This sequence encodes CAISEPTGWGKETQYF.